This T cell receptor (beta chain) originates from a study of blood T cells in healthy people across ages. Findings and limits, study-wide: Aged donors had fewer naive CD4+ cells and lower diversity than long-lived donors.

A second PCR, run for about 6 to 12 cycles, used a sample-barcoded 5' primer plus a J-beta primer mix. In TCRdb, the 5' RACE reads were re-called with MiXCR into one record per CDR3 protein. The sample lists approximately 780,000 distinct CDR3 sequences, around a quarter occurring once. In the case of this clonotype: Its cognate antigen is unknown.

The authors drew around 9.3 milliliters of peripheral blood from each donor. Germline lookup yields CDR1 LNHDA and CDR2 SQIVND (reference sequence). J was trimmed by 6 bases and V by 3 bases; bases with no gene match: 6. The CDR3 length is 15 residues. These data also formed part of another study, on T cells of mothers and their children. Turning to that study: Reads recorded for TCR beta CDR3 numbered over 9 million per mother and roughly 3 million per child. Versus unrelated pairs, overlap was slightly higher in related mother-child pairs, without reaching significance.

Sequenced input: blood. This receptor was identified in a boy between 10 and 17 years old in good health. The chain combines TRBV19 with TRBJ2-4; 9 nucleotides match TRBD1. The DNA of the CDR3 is TGTGCCAGTAGTATTTGGGGGACAGGGTTAAACATTCAGTACTTC. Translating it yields CASSIWGTGLNIQYF. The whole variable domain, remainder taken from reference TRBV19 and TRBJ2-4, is DGGITQSPKYLFRKEGQNVTLSCEQNLNHDAMYWYRQDPGQGLRLIYYSQIVNDFQKGDIAEGYSVSREKKESFPLTVTSAQKNPTAFYLCASSIWGTGLNIQYFGAGTRLSVL.